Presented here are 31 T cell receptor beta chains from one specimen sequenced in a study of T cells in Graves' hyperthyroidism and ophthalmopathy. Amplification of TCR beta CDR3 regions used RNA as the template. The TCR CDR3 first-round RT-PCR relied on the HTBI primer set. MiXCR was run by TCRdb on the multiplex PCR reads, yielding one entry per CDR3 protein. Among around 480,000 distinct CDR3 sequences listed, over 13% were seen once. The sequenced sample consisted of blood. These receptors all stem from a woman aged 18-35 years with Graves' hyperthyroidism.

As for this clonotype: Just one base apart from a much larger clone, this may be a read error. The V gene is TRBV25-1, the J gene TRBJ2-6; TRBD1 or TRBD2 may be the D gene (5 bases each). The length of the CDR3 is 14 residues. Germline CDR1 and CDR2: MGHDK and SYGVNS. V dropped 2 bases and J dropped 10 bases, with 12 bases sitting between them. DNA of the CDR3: TGTGCCAGCAGTGAAGCGGGTAAGGGGAACGTCCTGACTTTC. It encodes CASSEAGKGNVLTF.

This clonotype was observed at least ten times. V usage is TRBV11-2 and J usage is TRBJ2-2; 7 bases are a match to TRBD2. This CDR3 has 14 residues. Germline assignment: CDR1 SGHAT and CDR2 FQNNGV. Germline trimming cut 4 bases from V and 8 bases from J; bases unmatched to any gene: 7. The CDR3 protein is CASSSQRGGGELFF. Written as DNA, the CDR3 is TGTGCCAGCAGCTCCCAGCGGGGTGGGGGGGAGCTGTTTTTT. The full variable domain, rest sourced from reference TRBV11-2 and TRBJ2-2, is EAGVAQSPRYKIIEKRQSVAFWCNPISGHATLYWYQQILGQGPKLLIQFQNNGVVDDSQLPKDRFSAERLKGVDSTLKIQPAKLEDSAVYLCASSSQRGGGELFFGEGSRLTVL.

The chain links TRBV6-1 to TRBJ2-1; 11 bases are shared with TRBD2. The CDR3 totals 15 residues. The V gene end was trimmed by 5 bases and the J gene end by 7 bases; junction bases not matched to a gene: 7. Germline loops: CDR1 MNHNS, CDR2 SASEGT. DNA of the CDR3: TGTGCCAGCAGTCGGGGACTAGCGGTTTTGAATGAGCAGTTCTTC. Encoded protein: CASSRGLAVLNEQFF.

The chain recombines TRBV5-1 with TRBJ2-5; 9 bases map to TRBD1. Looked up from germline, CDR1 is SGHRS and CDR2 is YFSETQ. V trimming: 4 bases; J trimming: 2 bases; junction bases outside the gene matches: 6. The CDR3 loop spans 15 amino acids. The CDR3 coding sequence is TGCGCCAGCAGCCCGGGGGACAGGGCACAAGAGACCCAGTACTTC. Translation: CASSPGDRAQETQYF.

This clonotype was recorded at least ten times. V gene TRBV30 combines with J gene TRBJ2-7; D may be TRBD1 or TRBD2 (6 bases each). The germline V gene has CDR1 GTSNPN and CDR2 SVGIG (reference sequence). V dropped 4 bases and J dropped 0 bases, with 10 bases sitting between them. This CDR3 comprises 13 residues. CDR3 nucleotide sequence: TGTGCCTGGAAACGGGGGCTCTCCTACGAGCAGTACTTC. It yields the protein CAWKRGLSYEQYF.

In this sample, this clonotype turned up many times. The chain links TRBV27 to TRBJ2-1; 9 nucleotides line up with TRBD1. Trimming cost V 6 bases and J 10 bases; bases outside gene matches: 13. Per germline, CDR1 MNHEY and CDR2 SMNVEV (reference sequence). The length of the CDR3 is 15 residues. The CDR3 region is CASSPSRDRAGEQFF. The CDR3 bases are TGTGCCAGCAGCCCATCCCGGGACAGGGCAGGAGAGCAGTTCTTC.

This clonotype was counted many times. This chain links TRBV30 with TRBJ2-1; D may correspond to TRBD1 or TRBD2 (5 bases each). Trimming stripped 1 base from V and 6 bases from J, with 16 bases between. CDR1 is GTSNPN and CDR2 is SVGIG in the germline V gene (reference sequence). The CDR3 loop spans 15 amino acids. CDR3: CAWSAGTRTINEQFF. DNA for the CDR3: TGTGCCTGGAGTGCCGGGACGCGGACAATCAATGAGCAGTTCTTC. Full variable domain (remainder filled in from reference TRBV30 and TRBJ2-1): SQTIHQWPATLVQPVGSPLSLECTVEGTSNPNLYWYRQAAGRGLQLLFYSVGIGQISSEVPQNLSASRPQDRQFILSSKKLLLSDSGFYLCAWSAGTRTINEQFFGPGTRLTVL.

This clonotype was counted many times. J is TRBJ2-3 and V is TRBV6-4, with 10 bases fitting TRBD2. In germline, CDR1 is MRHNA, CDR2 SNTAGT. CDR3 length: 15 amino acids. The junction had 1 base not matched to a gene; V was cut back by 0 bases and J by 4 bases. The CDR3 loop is CASSDSAGGPDTQYF. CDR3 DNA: TGTGCCAGCAGTGACTCAGCGGGAGGGCCAGATACGCAGTATTTT.

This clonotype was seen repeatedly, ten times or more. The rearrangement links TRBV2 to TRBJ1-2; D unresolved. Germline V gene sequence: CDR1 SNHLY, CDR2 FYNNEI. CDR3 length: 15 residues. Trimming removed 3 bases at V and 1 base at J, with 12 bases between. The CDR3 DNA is TGTGCCAGCAGTGATCCGGACGGAGATAACTATGGCTACACCTTC. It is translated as CASSDPDGDNYGYTF.

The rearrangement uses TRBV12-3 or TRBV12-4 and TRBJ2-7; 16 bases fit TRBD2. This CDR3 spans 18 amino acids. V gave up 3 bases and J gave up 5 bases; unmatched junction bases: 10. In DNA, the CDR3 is TGTGCCAGCAGTTTTAGGCCGGGACTAGCGGGAGGGCCCCACGAGCAGTACTTC. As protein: CASSFRPGLAGGPHEQYF.

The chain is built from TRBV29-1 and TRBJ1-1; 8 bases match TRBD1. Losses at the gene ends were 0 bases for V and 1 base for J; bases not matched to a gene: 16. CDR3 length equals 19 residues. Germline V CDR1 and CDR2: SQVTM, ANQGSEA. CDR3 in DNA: TGCAGCGTTGAAGATCTCTTGGGACAGGTCACGAAACAGAACACTGAAGCTTTCTTT. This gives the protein CSVEDLLGQVTKQNTEAFF.

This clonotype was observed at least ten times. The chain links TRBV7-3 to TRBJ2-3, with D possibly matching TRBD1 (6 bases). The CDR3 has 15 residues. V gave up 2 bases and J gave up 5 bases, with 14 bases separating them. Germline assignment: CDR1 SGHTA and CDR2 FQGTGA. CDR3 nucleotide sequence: TGTGCCAGCAGCTTAGATCGGACAGAGAGAGATACGCAGTATTTT. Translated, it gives CASSLDRTERDTQYF.

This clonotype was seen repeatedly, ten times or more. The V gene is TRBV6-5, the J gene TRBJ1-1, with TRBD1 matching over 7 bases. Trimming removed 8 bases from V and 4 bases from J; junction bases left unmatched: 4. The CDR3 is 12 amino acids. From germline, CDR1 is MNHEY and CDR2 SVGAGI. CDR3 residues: CASLQGGTEAFF. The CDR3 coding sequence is TGTGCCAGCTTGCAGGGGGGCACTGAAGCTTTCTTT.

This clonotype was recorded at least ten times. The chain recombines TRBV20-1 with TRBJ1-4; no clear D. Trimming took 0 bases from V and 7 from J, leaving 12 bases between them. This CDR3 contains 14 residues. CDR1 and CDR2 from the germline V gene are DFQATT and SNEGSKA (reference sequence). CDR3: CSARDVKGVEKLFF. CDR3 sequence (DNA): TGCAGTGCTAGAGATGTTAAGGGAGTTGAAAAACTGTTTTTT.

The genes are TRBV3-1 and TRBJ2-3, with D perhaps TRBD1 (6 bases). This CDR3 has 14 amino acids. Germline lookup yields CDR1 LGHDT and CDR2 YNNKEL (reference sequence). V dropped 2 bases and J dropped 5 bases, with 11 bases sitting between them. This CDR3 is CASSQQGRRDTQYF. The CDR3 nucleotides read TGTGCCAGCAGCCAACAGGGGAGACGAGATACGCAGTATTTT.

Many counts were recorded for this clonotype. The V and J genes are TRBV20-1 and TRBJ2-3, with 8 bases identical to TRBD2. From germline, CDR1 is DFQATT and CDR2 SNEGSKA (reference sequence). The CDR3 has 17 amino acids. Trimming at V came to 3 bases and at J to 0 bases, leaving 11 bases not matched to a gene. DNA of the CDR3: TGCAGTGCTAGTATGCCTAGCGGGTTAGCTAGCACAGATACGCAGTATTTT. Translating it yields CSASMPSGLASTDTQYF.

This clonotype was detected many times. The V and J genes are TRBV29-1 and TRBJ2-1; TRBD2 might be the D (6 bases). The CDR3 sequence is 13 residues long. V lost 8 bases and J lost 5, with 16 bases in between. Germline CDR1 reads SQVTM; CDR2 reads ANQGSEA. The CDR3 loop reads CSSGLAENNEQFF. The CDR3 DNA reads TGCAGCTCCGGGTTAGCGGAGAACAATGAGCAGTTCTTC.

CDR3 sequence reads: CASSWGQAQAFF. DNA for the CDR3: TGTGCCAGCAGCTGGGGACAGGCGCAGGCTTTCTTT. The genes are TRBV11-2 and TRBJ1-1, with 8 bases identical to TRBD1. Germline CDR1 reads SGHAT; CDR2 reads FQNNGV. The CDR3 extends over 12 amino acids. The ends lost 4 bases at V and 11 bases at J; junction bases unmatched: 6.

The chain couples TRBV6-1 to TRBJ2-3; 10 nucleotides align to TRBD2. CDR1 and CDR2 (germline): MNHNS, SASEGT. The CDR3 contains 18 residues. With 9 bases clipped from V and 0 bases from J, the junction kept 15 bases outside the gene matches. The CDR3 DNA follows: TGTGCCAGACCATTCCCTAGCGGGAGTTTACCTAGCACAGATACGCAGTATTTT. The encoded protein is CARPFPSGSLPSTDTQYF.

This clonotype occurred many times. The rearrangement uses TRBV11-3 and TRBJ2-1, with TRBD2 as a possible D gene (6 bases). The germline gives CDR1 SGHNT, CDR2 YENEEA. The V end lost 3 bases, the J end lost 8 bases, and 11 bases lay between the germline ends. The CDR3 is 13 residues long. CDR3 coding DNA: TGTGCCAGCAGCTTTCGGGAGCGCGATGAGCAGTTCTTC. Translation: CASSFRERDEQFF.

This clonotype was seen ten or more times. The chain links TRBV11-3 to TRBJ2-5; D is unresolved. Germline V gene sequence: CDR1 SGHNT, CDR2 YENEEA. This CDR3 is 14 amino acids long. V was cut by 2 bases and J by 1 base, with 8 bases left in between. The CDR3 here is CASSLQNLQETQYF. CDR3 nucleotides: TGTGCCAGCAGCTTACAGAACCTCCAAGAGACCCAGTACTTC.

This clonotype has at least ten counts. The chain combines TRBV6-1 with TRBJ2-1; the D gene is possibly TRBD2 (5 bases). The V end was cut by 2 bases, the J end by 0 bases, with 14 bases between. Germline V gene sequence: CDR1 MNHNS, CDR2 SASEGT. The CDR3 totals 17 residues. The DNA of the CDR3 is TGTGCCAGCAGTGAACTCCCGGGGATAATCTCCTACAATGAGCAGTTCTTC. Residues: CASSELPGIISYNEQFF.

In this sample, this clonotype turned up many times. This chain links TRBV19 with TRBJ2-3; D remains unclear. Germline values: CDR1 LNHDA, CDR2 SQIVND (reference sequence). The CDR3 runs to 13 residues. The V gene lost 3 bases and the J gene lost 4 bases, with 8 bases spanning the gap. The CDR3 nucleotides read TGTGCCAGTAGTATCCGACTGCCAGATACGCAGTATTTT. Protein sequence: CASSIRLPDTQYF.

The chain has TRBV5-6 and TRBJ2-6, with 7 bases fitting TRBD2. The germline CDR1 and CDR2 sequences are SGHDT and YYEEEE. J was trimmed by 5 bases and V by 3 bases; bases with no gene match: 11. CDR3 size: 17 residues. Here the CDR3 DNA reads TGTGCCAGCAGCTCTGGACTAGTTACCACTTGGGCCAACGTCCTGACTTTC. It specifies CASSSGLVTTWANVLTF.

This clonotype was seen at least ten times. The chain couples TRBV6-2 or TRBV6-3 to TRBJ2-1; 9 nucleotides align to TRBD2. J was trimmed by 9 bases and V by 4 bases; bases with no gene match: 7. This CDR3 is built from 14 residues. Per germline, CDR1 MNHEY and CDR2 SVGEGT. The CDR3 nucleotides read TGTGCCAGCAGTTCATTAGCGGGAGTATCTGAGCAGTTCTTC. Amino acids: CASSSLAGVSEQFF.

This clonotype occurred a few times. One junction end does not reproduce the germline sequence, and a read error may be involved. The CDR3 spells CAGSPSGGSYNEQFF. The CDR3 bases are TGTGCCGGCAGCCCCTCTGGGGGCTCCTACAATGAGCAGTTCTTC. This chain links TRBV7-8 with TRBJ2-1; either TRBD1 or TRBD2 may fit D (5 bases each). The CDR3 contains 15 residues. The germline V gene encodes CDR1 SGHVS and CDR2 FQNEAQ. The variable domain in full, with the rest retrieved from reference TRBV7-8 and TRBJ2-1, is GAGVSQSPRYKVAKRGQDVALRCDPISGHVSLFWYQQALGQGPEFLTYFQNEAQLDKSGLPSDRFFAERPEGSVSTLKIQRTQQEDSAVYLCAGSPSGGSYNEQFFGPGTRLTVL.

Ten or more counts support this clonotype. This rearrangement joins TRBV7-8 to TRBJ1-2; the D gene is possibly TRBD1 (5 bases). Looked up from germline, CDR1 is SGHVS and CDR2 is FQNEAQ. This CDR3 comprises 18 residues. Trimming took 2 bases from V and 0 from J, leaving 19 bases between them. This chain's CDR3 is CASSLSFGIGGSNYGYTF. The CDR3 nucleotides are TGTGCCAGCAGCTTAAGCTTTGGGATCGGGGGATCTAACTATGGCTACACCTTC.

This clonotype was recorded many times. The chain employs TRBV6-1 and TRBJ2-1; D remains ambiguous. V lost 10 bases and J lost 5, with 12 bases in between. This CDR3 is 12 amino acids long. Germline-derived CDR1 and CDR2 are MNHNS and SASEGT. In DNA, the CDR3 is TGTGCCACTAAGGACGGCCACAATGAGCAGTTCTTC. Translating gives CATKDGHNEQFF.

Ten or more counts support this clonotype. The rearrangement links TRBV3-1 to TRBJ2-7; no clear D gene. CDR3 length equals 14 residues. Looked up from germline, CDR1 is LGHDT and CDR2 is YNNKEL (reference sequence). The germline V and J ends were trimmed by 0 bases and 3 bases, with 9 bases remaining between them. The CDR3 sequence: CASSQDKGHYEQYF. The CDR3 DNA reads TGTGCCAGCAGCCAAGATAAGGGCCACTACGAGCAGTACTTC.

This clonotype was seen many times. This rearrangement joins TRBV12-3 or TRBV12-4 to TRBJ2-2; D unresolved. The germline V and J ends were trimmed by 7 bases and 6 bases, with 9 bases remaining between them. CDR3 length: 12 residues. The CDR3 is CASMTGAGELFF. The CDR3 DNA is TGTGCCAGCATGACGGGCGCCGGGGAGCTGTTTTTT.

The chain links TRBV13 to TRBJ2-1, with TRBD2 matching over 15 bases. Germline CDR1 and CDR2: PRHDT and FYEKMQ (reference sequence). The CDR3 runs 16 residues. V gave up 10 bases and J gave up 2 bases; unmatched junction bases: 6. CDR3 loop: CATTGLAGGAYNEQFF. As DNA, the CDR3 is TGTGCCACCACGGGACTAGCGGGAGGAGCCTACAATGAGCAGTTCTTC. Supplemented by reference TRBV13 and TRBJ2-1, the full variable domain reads AAGVIQSPRHLIKEKRETATLKCYPIPRHDTVYWYQQGPGQDPQFLISFYEKMQSDKGSIPDRFSAQQFSDYHSELNMSSLELGDSALYFCATTGLAGGAYNEQFFGPGTRLTVL.